This T cell receptor beta chain emerged from a study of blood T cell repertoires in COVID-19. TCRdb's copy holds only in-frame clones and misses some; the assay was immunoSEQ multiplex PCR. The data contain 250,000 or so clones, 70% to 90% of them singletons. This clone was seen more than once but under ten times. The clonotype was recovered from a woman aged 25 to 39 with acute COVID-19. The sample consisted of PBMCs or T cells enriched from blood (not recorded which).

The CDR3 region is CSAGSGTSYEQYF. The CDR3 DNA reads TGCAGCGCCGGAAGCGGGACTTCATACGAGCAGTACTTC. The J gene is TRBJ2-7, the V gene TRBV29-1, with TRBD2 matching 7 bases. J gave up 4 bases and V 7 bases, and 10 bases lay outside the gene matches. Germline assignment: CDR1 SQVTM and CDR2 ANQGSEA. This CDR3 comprises 13 residues.